This T cell receptor (beta chain) was documented in a study of OX40 agonist ivuxolimab in advanced cancers. Across the study: Each dose-escalation patient presented with hepatocellular carcinoma, melanoma, renal cell or head and neck cancer. Partial responses were recorded for three patients, including one with hepatocellular carcinoma and two with cutaneous melanoma.

This clone appeared a single time. Sequencing was performed with immunoSEQ multiplex PCR; in TCRdb, only in-frame clones are kept and a portion is missing. The sample records tens of thousands of clones, about 90% being singletons. The receptor was derived from an adult with an advanced solid tumor such as melanoma, head and neck, liver or kidney cancer. This specimen was CD4+ or CD8+ T cells sorted from blood, taken in a trial of the OX40 agonist ivuxolimab.

As DNA, the CDR3 is TGTGCCAGTAGAGAGATGGGGGACGCTGAAGCTTTCTTT. It specifies CASREMGDAEAFF. This chain links TRBV19 with TRBJ1-1, with a tentative D call TRBD1 (5 bases). The CDR3 contains 13 residues. V lost 6 bases and J lost 6, with 14 bases in between. CDR1 is LNHDA, CDR2 SQIVND, per germline (reference sequence).